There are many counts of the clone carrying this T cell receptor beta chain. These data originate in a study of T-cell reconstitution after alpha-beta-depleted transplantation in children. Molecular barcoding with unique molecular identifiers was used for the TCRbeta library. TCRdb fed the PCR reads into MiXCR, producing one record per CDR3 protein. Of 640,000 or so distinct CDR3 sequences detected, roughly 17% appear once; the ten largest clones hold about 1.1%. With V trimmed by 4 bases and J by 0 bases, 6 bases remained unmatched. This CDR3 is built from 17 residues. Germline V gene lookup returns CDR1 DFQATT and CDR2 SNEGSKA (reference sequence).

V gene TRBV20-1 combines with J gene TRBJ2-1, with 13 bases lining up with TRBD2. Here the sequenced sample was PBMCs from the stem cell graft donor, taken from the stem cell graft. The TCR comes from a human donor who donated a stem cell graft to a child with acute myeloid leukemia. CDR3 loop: CSAIGLAGVSSYNEQFF. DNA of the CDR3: TGCAGTGCTATAGGACTAGCGGGGGTCAGCTCCTACAATGAGCAGTTCTTC.